These 26 T cell receptor beta chains came from one sample sequenced in a study of T cell responses to AZD1222 COVID-19 vaccine. TCRdb's copy holds only in-frame clones and misses some; the assay was immunoSEQ multiplex PCR. The sample has approximately 81,000 clones; approximately 90% are singletons. Sequenced here: peripheral blood, sampled on day 0 of MenACWY control vaccination. Receptor source: an adult in good health.

This clone is medium-sized (0.01 to 0.1%) in the sample. The CDR3 protein is CASEREGLVTGELFF. CDR3 bases: TGTGCCAGCGAGCGGGAGGGCCTCGTTACCGGGGAGCTGTTTTTT. The J gene is TRBJ2-2, the V gene TRBV19; 10 positions match TRBD2. J gave up 5 bases and V 9 bases, and 9 bases lay outside the gene matches. The CDR3 spans 15 residues. CDR1 and CDR2 (germline): LNHDA, SQIVND (reference sequence).

This sequence joins TRBV27 and TRBJ1-4; D is undetermined. Germline V gene data show CDR1 as MNHEY and CDR2 as SMNVEV (reference sequence). V lost 6 bases and J lost 0, with 2 bases in between. This CDR3 is 12 amino acids long. This chain's CDR3 is CASRTTNEKLFF. Written as DNA, the CDR3 is TGTGCCAGCAGGACAACTAATGAAAAACTGTTTTTT.

The chain uses TRBV15 and TRBJ1-4, with D possibly matching TRBD1 (5 bases). Trimming shortened V by 0 bases and J by 8 bases, and 13 bases separated the two germline ends. Germline assignment: CDR1 LNHNV and CDR2 YYDKDF (reference sequence). This CDR3 contains 15 residues. The CDR3 DNA is TGTGCCACCAGCAGAGATTGGGGGGAGGGCGAAAAACTGTTTTTT. Translating gives CATSRDWGEGEKLFF.

This chain links TRBV10-1 with TRBJ2-3; 9 nucleotides align to TRBD2. Losses at the gene ends were 8 bases for V and 8 bases for J; bases not matched to a gene: 14. In germline, CDR1 is WNHNN, CDR2 SYGVQD (reference sequence). The CDR3 consists of 15 residues. The CDR3 sequence: CASSDGTSWGGTQYF. CDR3 coding DNA: TGCGCCAGCTCGGACGGGACTAGCTGGGGAGGTACGCAGTATTTT.

This clone is a singleton in its sample. The V and J genes are TRBV30 and TRBJ1-2; D is uncertain. Germline V gives CDR1 GTSNPN, CDR2 SVGIG (reference sequence). Trimming removed 2 bases at V and 3 bases at J, with 7 bases between. CDR3 length: 12 residues. The CDR3 DNA reads as TGTGCCTGGAGTTTGGCGGACTATGGCTACACCTTC. This sequence encodes CAWSLADYGYTF.

The chain combines TRBV12-3 or TRBV12-4 with TRBJ2-7; D perhaps matches TRBD1 (6 bases). The length of the CDR3 is 12 residues. V was cut by 5 bases and J by 6 bases, with 11 bases left in between. This CDR3 reads CASSQDRSEQYF. CDR3 nucleotide sequence: TGTGCCAGCAGTCAGGACAGAAGCGAGCAGTACTTC.

J is TRBJ1-2 and V is TRBV7-2; weak D call: TRBD1 (5 bases). V gave up 4 bases and J gave up 2 bases, with 8 bases separating them. CDR1 SGHTA and CDR2 FQGNSA come from the germline V gene. The length of the CDR3 is 13 residues. CDR3 DNA: TGTGCCAGCAGCTCCCCAGGGAACTATGGCTACACCTTC. This gives the protein CASSSPGNYGYTF.

The rearrangement joins TRBV10-3 to TRBJ2-7, with 7 nucleotides matching TRBD2. The ends lost 6 bases at V and 0 bases at J; junction bases unmatched: 8. The CDR3 extends over 15 amino acids. Germline V gene lookup returns CDR1 ENHRY and CDR2 SYGVKD. The CDR3: CAISGTITSSYEQYF. The CDR3 DNA follows: TGTGCCATCAGCGGGACTATTACAAGCTCCTACGAGCAGTACTTC.

The chain has TRBV4-2 and TRBJ2-5; the match to TRBD2 covers 7 bases. With 1 base clipped from V and 3 bases from J, the junction kept 5 bases outside the gene matches. The CDR3 extends over 15 amino acids. Per germline, CDR1 LGHNA and CDR2 YNFKEQ. Here the CDR3 DNA reads TGTGCCAGCAGCCAAGGTCGACGGGGGGAAGAGACCCAGTACTTC. This encodes CASSQGRRGEETQYF.

The chain has TRBV5-8 and TRBJ2-3; perhaps D is TRBD1 or TRBD2 (5 bases each). The V end lost 0 bases, the J end lost 5 bases, and 13 bases lay between the germline ends. From germline, CDR1 is SGHTS and CDR2 YDEGEE. CDR3 length equals 15 residues. This CDR3 is CASSLGGTVVDTQYF. Written as DNA, the CDR3 is TGTGCCAGCAGCTTGGGTGGGACGGTCGTAGATACGCAGTATTTT.

The CDR3 is CASSSNWGSSTDTQYF. CDR3 DNA sequence: TGTGCCAGCAGCTCCAATTGGGGGTCTAGCACAGATACGCAGTATTTT. The chain is built from TRBV5-4 and TRBJ2-3; D assignment may be TRBD1 or TRBD2 (5 bases each). Germline lookup yields CDR1 SGHNT and CDR2 YYREEE (reference sequence). Deletions cut 3 bases from V and 0 bases from J, with 14 bases between. There are 16 residues in the CDR3.

J is TRBJ2-6 and V is TRBV6-5; no clear D. The germline gives CDR1 MNHEY, CDR2 SVGAGI. The CDR3 loop spans 14 amino acids. Trimming cost V 8 bases and J 0 bases, with 8 bases left between them. The chain's CDR3 is CASWSSSGANVLTF. As DNA, the CDR3 is TGTGCCAGCTGGAGTAGCTCTGGGGCCAACGTCCTGACTTTC.

V is TRBV6-2 or TRBV6-3 and J is TRBJ1-5; 11 bases are a match to TRBD1. The CDR3 is 15 amino acids. CDR1 and CDR2 (germline): MNHEY, SVGEGT. The ends lost 2 bases at V and 5 bases at J; junction bases unmatched: 2. CDR3 region: CASSYPGQGDQPQHF. The CDR3 coding sequence is TGTGCCAGCAGTTACCCGGGACAGGGGGATCAGCCCCAGCATTTT.

The chain has TRBV2 and TRBJ1-1; no firm D call. Germline-derived CDR1 and CDR2 are SNHLY and FYNNEI. V shed 4 bases and J shed 1 base, with 7 bases lying between them. The CDR3 is made up of 13 amino acids. The CDR3 nucleotides are TGTGCCAGCAGTGGGTATCAGAACACTGAAGCTTTCTTT. Translating it yields CASSGYQNTEAFF.

V gene TRBV18 combines with J gene TRBJ1-1; the D gene is possibly TRBD1 (5 bases). The V gene lost 1 base and the J gene lost 2 bases, with 11 bases spanning the gap. Germline lookup yields CDR1 KGHSH and CDR2 LQKENI. The CDR3 is 15 residues long. The CDR3 DNA reads as TGTGCCAGCTCACCACTGGCAGACAGCAACACTGAAGCTTTCTTT. Translating gives CASSPLADSNTEAFF.

This clone turned up a few times. The chain employs TRBV30 and TRBJ1-2, with unresolved D. The CDR3 loop spans 11 amino acids. Trimming left V 3 bases short and J 7 bases short, with 9 bases between. Germline V gives CDR1 GTSNPN, CDR2 SVGIG (reference sequence). The CDR3 reads CAWRRGSGYTF. The CDR3 nucleotides are TGTGCCTGGAGGCGAGGGTCTGGCTACACCTTC.

This chain connects TRBV5-1 to TRBJ1-5, with a weak D call TRBD1 (5 bases). Trimming left V 4 bases short and J 4 bases short, with 12 bases between. This CDR3 has 14 residues. CDR1 and CDR2 from the germline V gene are SGHRS and YFSETQ. The CDR3 nucleotides read TGCGCCAGCAGCCTGGGGCCAGAGAATCAGCCCCAGCATTTT. Its translation is CASSLGPENQPQHF. Together with reference TRBV5-1 and TRBJ1-5, the CDR3 gives the full variable domain: KAGVTQTPRYLIKTRGQQVTLSCSPISGHRSVSWYQQTPGQGLQFLFEYFSETQRNKGNFPGRFSGRQFSNSRSEMNVSTLELGDSALYLCASSLGPENQPQHFGDGTRLSIL.

The chain combines TRBV4-1 with TRBJ2-7; 11 nucleotides agree with TRBD1. Germline values: CDR1 MGHRA, CDR2 YSYEKL. V dropped 4 bases and J dropped 7; count of bases not matched to a gene: 15. The CDR3 sequence is 17 residues long. CDR3: CASSPNGVGQGAPEQYF. CDR3 coding DNA: TGCGCCAGCAGCCCCAACGGTGTAGGACAGGGGGCGCCTGAGCAGTACTTC.

The chain couples TRBV18 to TRBJ1-3; a possible D gene is TRBD1 (6 bases). The CDR3 runs to 14 residues. Germline V gene lookup returns CDR1 KGHSH and CDR2 LQKENI. The V and J ends lost 7 bases and 4 bases respectively, with 14 bases between them. The CDR3 region has the DNA TGTGCCAGCTTCAGACAGGCGACGGGAAACACCATATATTTT. Its translation is CASFRQATGNTIYF.

The gene calls are TRBV28 and TRBJ1-1, with D possibly being TRBD1 (6 bases). Looked up from germline, CDR1 is MDHEN and CDR2 is SYDVKM. This CDR3 region has 14 residues. V shed 6 bases and J shed 0 bases, with 11 bases lying between them. The CDR3 DNA is TGTGCCAGCAGCCCCGGGACATTGAACACTGAAGCTTTCTTT. Amino acids: CASSPGTLNTEAFF.

V and J are TRBV6-4 and TRBJ1-1, with D uncertain. The V end was cut by 5 bases, the J end by 2 bases, with 9 bases between. Germline V gene data show CDR1 as MRHNA and CDR2 as SNTAGT. The CDR3 extends over 13 amino acids. CDR3 amino acids: CASSLTVNTEAFF. DNA of the CDR3: TGTGCCAGCAGTCTGACGGTTAACACTGAAGCTTTCTTT.

The rearrangement links TRBV7-3 to TRBJ2-2; D assignment may be TRBD1 or TRBD2 (5 bases each). The CDR3 covers 16 residues. The V gene's germline CDR1 is SGHTA and CDR2 FQGTGA. V dropped 5 bases and J dropped 4 bases, with 17 bases sitting between them. CDR3: CASSRDPLGVTGELFF. CDR3 DNA sequence: TGTGCCAGCAGCCGGGACCCCCTAGGCGTCACCGGGGAGCTGTTTTTT.

This chain uses TRBV5-1 with TRBJ1-1, with TRBD1 as a possible D gene (5 bases). This CDR3 has 14 residues. Looked up from germline, CDR1 is SGHRS and CDR2 is YFSETQ. Trimming removed 2 bases from V and 4 bases from J, with 12 bases in between. The CDR3 sequence: CASSLGMGGTEAFF. CDR3 DNA: TGCGCCAGCAGCTTAGGGATGGGGGGCACTGAAGCTTTCTTT.

The V and J genes are TRBV30 and TRBJ2-1; either TRBD1 or TRBD2 may fit D (5 bases each). The CDR3 consists of 13 residues. V shed 0 bases and J shed 7 bases, with 10 bases lying between them. Germline CDR1 and CDR2: GTSNPN and SVGIG (reference sequence). The CDR3 sequence is CAWSVREGNEQFF. The CDR3 DNA follows: TGTGCCTGGAGTGTAAGAGAGGGGAATGAGCAGTTCTTC. The full variable domain, with the rest looked up from reference TRBV30 and TRBJ2-1, is SQTIHQWPATLVQPVGSPLSLECTVEGTSNPNLYWYRQAAGRGLQLLFYSVGIGQISSEVPQNLSASRPQDRQFILSSKKLLLSDSGFYLCAWSVREGNEQFFGPGTRLTVL.

This clone has only one observation. V is TRBV4-2 and J is TRBJ2-1; D uncertain. The length of the CDR3 is 14 residues. The V and J ends lost 0 bases and 5 bases respectively, with 8 bases between them. Germline V lookup: CDR1 LGHNA, CDR2 YNFKEQ. CDR3 DNA sequence: TGTGCCAGCAGCCAAGATAGGAGTGACAATGAGCAGTTCTTC. As protein: CASSQDRSDNEQFF.

The chain is built from TRBV6-1 and TRBJ1-5; D remains unclear. The length of the CDR3 is 15 residues. The germline V and J ends were trimmed by 2 bases and 5 bases, with 13 bases remaining between them. Germline CDR1 and CDR2: MNHNS and SASEGT. The CDR3 region has the DNA TGTGCCAGCAGTGAACAGCTACTCCGTGATCAGCCCCAGCATTTT. Translation gives CASSEQLLRDQPQHF.